These 9 T cell receptor beta chains originate from one sample sequenced in a study of blood T cell repertoires in COVID-19. Generated by immunoSEQ multiplex PCR, the TCRdb table keeps only in-frame clones and is missing some. In the table there are some 270,000 clones, 80% to 85% of which are singletons. The sample consisted of peripheral blood. Receptor source: a middle-aged woman who had recovered from COVID-19.

The chain uses TRBV28 and TRBJ2-7, with TRBD1 matching 7 bases. V was pared by 5 bases and J by 4 bases, with 8 bases of the junction left unmatched. The germline CDR1 and CDR2 sequences are MDHEN and SYDVKM. This CDR3 region has 14 residues. Written as DNA, the CDR3 is TGTGCCAGCAGTCCCAGATCAGGGGGATACGAGCAGTACTTC. Protein sequence: CASSPRSGGYEQYF.

The chain combines TRBV19 with TRBJ1-6, with D perhaps TRBD1 (5 bases). There are 16 residues in the CDR3. The V end was cut by 7 bases, the J end by 7 bases, with 20 bases between. Germline V gene lookup returns CDR1 LNHDA and CDR2 SQIVND (reference sequence). Here the CDR3 reads CASKAGSGRRNSPLHF. The CDR3 bases are TGTGCCAGTAAGGCGGGATCGGGACGGAGAAATTCACCCCTCCACTTT.

This chain links TRBV18 with TRBJ2-7, with D perhaps matching TRBD2 (5 bases). Deletions cut 5 bases from V and 5 bases from J, with 13 bases between. The length of the CDR3 is 13 residues. The V gene's germline CDR1 is KGHSH and CDR2 LQKENI. CDR3 amino acids: CASSTRSGDEQYF. CDR3 in DNA: TGTGCCAGCTCAACACGGTCCGGGGACGAGCAGTACTTC.

CDR3 residues: CASTLSTGGSGETQYF. The DNA of the CDR3 is TGCGCCAGCACTCTCTCGACAGGGGGCTCTGGAGAGACCCAGTACTTC. J is TRBJ2-5 and V is TRBV5-1; 10 positions match TRBD1. The CDR3 runs 16 residues. CDR1 is SGHRS and CDR2 is YFSETQ in the germline V gene. V was clipped by 6 bases and J by 4 bases; unmatched bases: 12.

This clone was detected ten times or more. The gene calls are TRBV30 and TRBJ2-4; a weak D match, TRBD2 (6 bases). With 3 bases removed from V and 11 bases from J, the gap between germline ends came to 14 bases. Germline V gene sequence: CDR1 GTSNPN, CDR2 SVGIG (reference sequence). This CDR3 comprises 12 residues. The CDR3 loop reads CAWRESGTLQYF. DNA for the CDR3: TGTGCCTGGAGAGAGTCAGGGACTCTTCAGTACTTC.

This clone was detected only a few times. The rearrangement joins TRBV5-4 to TRBJ1-2; the D is unclear. Germline CDR1 and CDR2: SGHNT and YYREEE (reference sequence). Trimming took 4 bases from V and 1 from J, leaving 8 bases between them. The length of the CDR3 is 13 residues. The CDR3 sequence is CASSPFNNYGYTF. In DNA, the CDR3 is TGTGCCAGCAGCCCCTTTAATAACTATGGCTACACCTTC.

The chain employs TRBV2 and TRBJ2-4; the match to TRBD1 covers 10 bases. This CDR3 spans 15 amino acids. Trimming cost V 6 bases and J 8 bases; bases outside gene matches: 10. Looked up from germline, CDR1 is SNHLY and CDR2 is FYNNEI. This CDR3 reads CASRRQGARLDIQYF. The CDR3 DNA is TGTGCCAGCAGGAGACAGGGGGCACGTTTGGACATTCAGTACTTC.

The chain recombines TRBV7-6 with TRBJ2-3; 7 bases fit TRBD1. The CDR3 consists of 20 residues. Germline values: CDR1 SGHVS, CDR2 FNYEAQ. J was trimmed by 2 bases and V by 1 base; bases with no gene match: 18. The CDR3 is CASSLVWTGDPKSSTDTQYF. In nucleotides, the CDR3 is TGTGCCAGCAGCTTAGTTTGGACAGGAGACCCCAAGTCATCCACAGATACGCAGTATTTT.

The chain couples TRBV5-1 to TRBJ1-1; TRBD1 is a possible D gene (5 bases). The germline V and J ends were trimmed by 3 bases and 0 bases, with 12 bases remaining between them. The V gene's germline CDR1 is SGHRS and CDR2 YFSETQ. The CDR3 consists of 15 residues. This CDR3 is CASSYATGMNTEAFF. CDR3 DNA: TGCGCCAGCAGCTATGCAACAGGTATGAACACTGAAGCTTTCTTT.